The rows below give T cell receptor beta chains drawn from one sample of a study of cytomegalovirus exposure and HLA in healthy donors. Repertoires were generated with immunoSEQ multiplex PCR, while TCRdb's copy carries only in-frame clones and drops some. This sample has about 190,000 clones, with 81% found just once. The material sequenced was PBMCs. The receptors come from a man aged 40-49 years in good health and CMV-seropositive. CDR3s include the opening cysteine and the closing phenylalanine or tryptophan. D genes are given only for firm matches. Clone size is not always given. Where it is, it says once, few, many or a class for expanded clones.

v_gene: TRBV5-6; j_gene: TRBJ2-2; abundance: -; d_gene: TRBD1; CDR3aa: CASTLTGKYTGELFF; CDR3nt: TGTGCCAGCACCCTGACAGGGAAGTACACCGGGGAGCTGTTTTTT
v_gene: TRBV5-5; j_gene: TRBJ2-2; abundance: -; d_gene: -; CDR3aa: CASSFMSANTGELFF; CDR3nt: TGTGCCAGCAGCTTCATGAGCGCGAACACCGGGGAGCTGTTTTTT
v_gene: TRBV18; j_gene: TRBJ2-5; abundance: -; d_gene: TRBD1; CDR3aa: CASSPPGQQKETQYF; CDR3nt: TGTGCCAGCTCACCACCGGGACAGCAGAAAGAGACCCAGTACTTC
v_gene: TRBV28; j_gene: TRBJ2-3; abundance: -; d_gene: -; CDR3aa: CASSSGGSTDTQYF; CDR3nt: TGTGCCAGCAGTTCAGGGGGGAGCACAGATACGCAGTATTTT
v_gene: TRBV2; j_gene: TRBJ1-3; abundance: once; d_gene: -; CDR3aa: CASRKGGSSSGNTIYF; CDR3nt: TGTGCCAGCAGGAAGGGCGGGTCAAGCTCTGGAAACACCATATATTTT
v_gene: TRBV6-5; j_gene: TRBJ1-1; abundance: -; d_gene: -; CDR3aa: CASSFQGYEAFF; CDR3nt: TGTGCCAGCAGTTTTCAGGGATATGAAGCTTTCTTT
v_gene: TRBV30; j_gene: TRBJ2-7; abundance: -; d_gene: TRBD2; CDR3aa: CAWSVLAYEQYF; CDR3nt: TGTGCCTGGAGTGTACTAGCGTACGAGCAGTACTTC
v_gene: TRBV5-1; j_gene: TRBJ2-3; abundance: -; d_gene: TRBD2; CDR3aa: CASSLVGLAGRDTQYF; CDR3nt: TGCGCCAGCAGCTTGGTAGGACTAGCGGGGCGAGATACGCAGTATTTT
v_gene: TRBV27; j_gene: TRBJ2-7; abundance: once; d_gene: -; CDR3aa: CASSFDTARRGYEQYF; CDR3nt: TGTGCCAGCAGTTTCGACACAGCCCGGCGGGGCTACGAGCAGTACTTC
v_gene: TRBV4-1; j_gene: TRBJ1-2; abundance: -; d_gene: -; CDR3aa: CASSQASGTYGYTF; CDR3nt: TGCGCCAGCAGCCAAGCATCAGGAACCTATGGCTACACCTTC
v_gene: TRBV14; j_gene: TRBJ1-2; abundance: -; d_gene: -; CDR3aa: CASSQAGLGYTF; CDR3nt: TGTGCCAGCAGCCAGGCGGGACTGGGCTACACCTTC
v_gene: TRBV7-8; j_gene: TRBJ2-4; abundance: -; d_gene: -; CDR3aa: CASSLAGAQPHTNIQYF; CDR3nt: TGTGCCAGCAGCTTAGCTGGGGCCCAACCGCACACAAACATTCAGTACTTC
v_gene: TRBV19; j_gene: TRBJ2-1; abundance: once; d_gene: TRBD1; CDR3aa: CASSTRDRSLSNEQFF; CDR3nt: TGTGCCAGTAGTACCCGGGACAGGTCTTTATCAAATGAGCAGTTCTTC
v_gene: TRBV27; j_gene: TRBJ2-1; abundance: once; d_gene: TRBD1; CDR3aa: CASSSQGAKYNEQFF; CDR3nt: TGTGCCAGCAGTTCGCAGGGGGCAAAGTACAATGAGCAGTTCTTC
v_gene: TRBV9; j_gene: TRBJ2-7; abundance: few; d_gene: TRBD1; CDR3aa: CASSPRAGQGDAYEQYF; CDR3nt: TGTGCCAGCAGCCCTCGGGCGGGACAGGGCGATGCCTACGAGCAGTACTTC
v_gene: TRBV2; j_gene: TRBJ1-2; abundance: -; d_gene: -; CDR3aa: CASSEGHPTGYTF; CDR3nt: TGTGCCAGCAGTGAAGGACACCCGACGGGCTACACCTTC
v_gene: TRBV6-6; j_gene: TRBJ1-4; abundance: -; d_gene: -; CDR3aa: CASRTDPTNEKLFF; CDR3nt: TGTGCCAGCAGAACAGATCCAACTAATGAAAAACTGTTTTTT
v_gene: TRBV4-2; j_gene: TRBJ2-3; abundance: -; d_gene: TRBD2; CDR3aa: CASSQGTSGSAADTQYF; CDR3nt: TGTGCCAGCAGCCAAGGGACTAGCGGGAGCGCGGCAGATACGCAGTATTTT
v_gene: TRBV4-3; j_gene: TRBJ2-7; abundance: -; d_gene: TRBD1; CDR3aa: CASSQGTGGVYEQYF; CDR3nt: TGCGCCAGCAGCCAAGGCACAGGGGGCGTCTACGAGCAGTACTTC
v_gene: TRBV19; j_gene: TRBJ2-5; abundance: -; d_gene: TRBD2; CDR3aa: CASSPGLAGVGLPETQYF; CDR3nt: TGTGCCAGTAGCCCTGGACTAGCGGGGGTAGGCCTCCCAGAGACCCAGTACTTC
v_gene: TRBV9; j_gene: TRBJ1-3; abundance: -; d_gene: -; CDR3aa: CASSVYSSGNTIYF; CDR3nt: TGTGCCAGCAGCGTATATAGTTCTGGAAACACCATATATTTT
v_gene: TRBV6-4; j_gene: TRBJ2-7; abundance: -; d_gene: TRBD1; CDR3aa: CASSSGQGAKQYF; CDR3nt: TGTGCCAGCAGTAGCGGACAGGGGGCCAAGCAGTACTTC
v_gene: TRBV7-6; j_gene: TRBJ2-7; abundance: -; d_gene: TRBD2; CDR3aa: CASSLDQREFILYEQYF; CDR3nt: TGTGCCAGCAGCTTAGATCAGCGGGAGTTTATCCTCTACGAGCAGTACTTC
v_gene: TRBV28; j_gene: TRBJ2-7; abundance: -; d_gene: TRBD1; CDR3aa: CASSFPGQGGEQYF; CDR3nt: TGTGCCAGCAGTTTTCCCGGACAGGGGGGCGAGCAGTACTTC
v_gene: TRBV7-2; j_gene: TRBJ2-1; abundance: -; d_gene: TRBD1; CDR3aa: CASSLDRGGEQFF; CDR3nt: TGTGCCAGCAGCCTGGACAGGGGTGGGGAGCAGTTCTTC
v_gene: TRBV5-4; j_gene: TRBJ2-5; abundance: once; d_gene: TRBD1; CDR3aa: CASSGGQGSSRLQYF; CDR3nt: TGTGCCAGCAGCGGGGGACAGGGAAGTTCGAGACTACAGTACTTC
v_gene: TRBV10-3; j_gene: TRBJ2-2; abundance: -; d_gene: -; CDR3aa: CAISEGTQGLLGELFF; CDR3nt: TGTGCCATCAGCGAAGGGACACAAGGACTCCTCGGGGAGCTGTTTTTT
v_gene: TRBV10-2; j_gene: TRBJ1-5; abundance: -; d_gene: TRBD1; CDR3aa: CASSEGTGGSHFINQPQHF; CDR3nt: TGCGCCAGCAGTGAGGGGACAGGGGGCAGCCACTTTATCAATCAGCCCCAGCATTTT
v_gene: TRBV7-6; j_gene: TRBJ1-6; abundance: -; d_gene: -; CDR3aa: CASKLSSYNSPLHF; CDR3nt: TGTGCCAGCAAGCTAAGCTCCTATAATTCACCCCTCCACTTT
v_gene: TRBV7-9; j_gene: TRBJ2-3; abundance: -; d_gene: TRBD1; CDR3aa: CASSDRDRGPADTQYF; CDR3nt: TGTGCCAGCAGCGACCGGGACAGGGGGCCAGCAGATACGCAGTATTTT
v_gene: TRBV28; j_gene: TRBJ1-5; abundance: -; d_gene: -; CDR3aa: CASQTGLNQPQHF; CDR3nt: TGTGCCAGCCAAACAGGCCTCAATCAGCCCCAGCATTTT
v_gene: TRBV27; j_gene: TRBJ2-1; abundance: -; d_gene: TRBD2; CDR3aa: CASSLFGLAGDEQFF; CDR3nt: TGTGCCAGCAGTTTATTCGGACTAGCGGGCGATGAGCAGTTCTTC
v_gene: TRBV2; j_gene: TRBJ2-7; abundance: -; d_gene: -; CDR3aa: CASSARTASEQYF; CDR3nt: TGTGCCAGCAGTGCTCGGACAGCAAGCGAGCAGTACTTC
v_gene: TRBV7-9; j_gene: TRBJ2-2; abundance: -; d_gene: -; CDR3aa: CASSWGGNTGELFF; CDR3nt: TGTGCCAGCAGCTGGGGAGGAAACACCGGGGAGCTGTTTTTT
v_gene: TRBV19; j_gene: TRBJ2-5; abundance: once; d_gene: TRBD2; CDR3aa: CASSIAGGTSQETQYF; CDR3nt: TGTGCCAGTAGTATAGCGGGAGGGACCTCCCAAGAGACCCAGTACTTC
v_gene: TRBV19; j_gene: TRBJ1-1; abundance: -; d_gene: TRBD1; CDR3aa: CASSPWTGDTEAFF; CDR3nt: TGTGCCAGTAGTCCATGGACAGGGGACACTGAAGCTTTCTTT
v_gene: TRBV6-5; j_gene: TRBJ1-2; abundance: -; d_gene: -; CDR3aa: CASGGGAGQGYGYTF; CDR3nt: TGTGCCAGCGGAGGGGGGGCAGGGCAGGGCTATGGCTACACCTTC
v_gene: TRBV5-6; j_gene: TRBJ2-7; abundance: -; d_gene: -; CDR3aa: CASSFSRGVGEQYF; CDR3nt: TGTGCCAGCAGCTTCAGCAGGGGGGTTGGCGAGCAGTACTTC
v_gene: TRBV7-9; j_gene: TRBJ1-2; abundance: -; d_gene: -; CDR3aa: CASSFGQWEDDYGYTF; CDR3nt: TGTGCCAGCAGCTTCGGACAGTGGGAAGACGACTATGGCTACACCTTC
v_gene: TRBV7-9; j_gene: TRBJ1-5; abundance: once; d_gene: -; CDR3aa: CASRRGDSRDTQHF; CDR3nt: TGTGCCAGCAGGCGAGGCGATTCACGAGATACGCAGCATTTT
v_gene: TRBV5-1; j_gene: TRBJ2-5; abundance: few; d_gene: TRBD1; CDR3aa: CASSTGQGYQETQYF; CDR3nt: TGCGCCAGCAGCACCGGACAGGGGTATCAAGAGACCCAGTACTTC
v_gene: TRBV2; j_gene: TRBJ1-1; abundance: -; d_gene: -; CDR3aa: CASSEQFIQGEAFF; CDR3nt: TGTGCCAGCAGTGAACAGTTCATCCAGGGTGAAGCTTTCTTT
v_gene: TRBV4-2; j_gene: TRBJ1-2; abundance: -; d_gene: -; CDR3aa: CASSQEGGSRYGYTF; CDR3nt: TGTGCCAGCAGCCAAGAAGGAGGATCTCGGTATGGCTACACCTTC
v_gene: TRBV7-8; j_gene: TRBJ2-7; abundance: once; d_gene: TRBD1; CDR3aa: CASGIIRDRGPEQYF; CDR3nt: TGTGCCAGCGGCATTATCCGGGACAGGGGGCCCGAGCAGTACTTC
v_gene: TRBV5-6; j_gene: TRBJ1-4; abundance: -; d_gene: -; CDR3aa: CASSLAGGEEKLFF; CDR3nt: TGTGCCAGCAGCTTGGCTGGGGGCGAGGAAAAACTGTTTTTT
v_gene: TRBV19; j_gene: TRBJ2-7; abundance: -; d_gene: TRBD1; CDR3aa: CASRLGGGQPTYEQYF; CDR3nt: TGTGCCTCAAGATTAGGTGGGGGACAGCCTACCTACGAGCAGTACTTC
v_gene: TRBV6-1; j_gene: TRBJ1-1; abundance: -; d_gene: TRBD1; CDR3aa: CASTRQGAPVTEAFF; CDR3nt: TGTGCCAGCACGAGACAGGGGGCGCCGGTCACTGAAGCTTTCTTT
v_gene: TRBV7-9; j_gene: TRBJ1-1; abundance: -; d_gene: TRBD1; CDR3aa: CASSLGQGRTEAFF; CDR3nt: TGTGCCAGCAGCCTAGGACAGGGGCGAACTGAAGCTTTCTTT
v_gene: TRBV6-6; j_gene: TRBJ1-2; abundance: -; d_gene: TRBD1; CDR3aa: CASSYITGVGGYTF; CDR3nt: TGTGCCAGCAGTTACATCACAGGGGTGGGAGGCTACACCTTC
v_gene: TRBV6-5; j_gene: TRBJ2-2; abundance: -; d_gene: TRBD1; CDR3aa: CASTIDRGRTGELFF; CDR3nt: TGTGCCAGCACCATAGACAGGGGGCGGACCGGGGAGCTGTTTTTT